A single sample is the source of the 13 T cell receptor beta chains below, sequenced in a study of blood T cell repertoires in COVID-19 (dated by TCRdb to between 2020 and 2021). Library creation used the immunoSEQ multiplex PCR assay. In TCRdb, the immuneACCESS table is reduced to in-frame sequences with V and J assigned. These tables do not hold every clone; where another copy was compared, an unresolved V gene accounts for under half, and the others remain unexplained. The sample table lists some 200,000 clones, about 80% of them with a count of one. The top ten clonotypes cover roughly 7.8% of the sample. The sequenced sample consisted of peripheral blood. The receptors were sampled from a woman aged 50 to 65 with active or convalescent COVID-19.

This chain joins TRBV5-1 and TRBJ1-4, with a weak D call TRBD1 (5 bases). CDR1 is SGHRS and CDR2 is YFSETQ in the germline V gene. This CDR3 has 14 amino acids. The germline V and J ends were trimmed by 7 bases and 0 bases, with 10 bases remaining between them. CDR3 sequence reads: CASRRDSTNEKLFF. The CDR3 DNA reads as TGCGCCAGCCGCCGGGACTCAACTAATGAAAAACTGTTTTTT.

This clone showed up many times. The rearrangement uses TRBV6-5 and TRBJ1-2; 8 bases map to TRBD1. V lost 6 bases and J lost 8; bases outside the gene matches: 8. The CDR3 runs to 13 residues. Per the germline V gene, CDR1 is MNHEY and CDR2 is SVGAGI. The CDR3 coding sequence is TGTGCCAGCAGACGAGGGACAGGCTACGGCTACACCTTC. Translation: CASRRGTGYGYTF.

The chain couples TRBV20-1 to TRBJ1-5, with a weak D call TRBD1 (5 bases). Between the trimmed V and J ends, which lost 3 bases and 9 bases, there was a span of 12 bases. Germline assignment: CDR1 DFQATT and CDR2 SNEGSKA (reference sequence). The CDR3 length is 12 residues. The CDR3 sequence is CSASSGAGPQHF. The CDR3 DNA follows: TGCAGTGCTAGTAGCGGGGCAGGGCCCCAGCATTTT.

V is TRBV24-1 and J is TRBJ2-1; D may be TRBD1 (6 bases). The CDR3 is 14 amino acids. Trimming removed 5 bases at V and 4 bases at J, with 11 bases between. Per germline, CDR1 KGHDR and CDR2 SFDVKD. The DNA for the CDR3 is TGTGCCACCAGTGCCCAACAGGGTTACAATGAGCAGTTCTTC. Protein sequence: CATSAQQGYNEQFF.

For the CDR3, the DNA is TGTGCCAGCCAATTTCGGACAGGGGTGGGAAGCACCATATATTTT. Its translation: CASQFRTGVGSTIYF. The V gene is TRBV21-1, the J gene TRBJ1-3; whether TRBD1, the table's D call, matches the DNA was not checked. TRBV21-1 is flagged as a pseudogene. This CDR3 is built from 15 residues.

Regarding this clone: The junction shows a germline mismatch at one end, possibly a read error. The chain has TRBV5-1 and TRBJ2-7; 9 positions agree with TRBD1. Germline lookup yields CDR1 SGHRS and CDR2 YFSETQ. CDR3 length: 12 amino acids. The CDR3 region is CASSLTGTGPAF. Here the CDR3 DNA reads TGCGCCAGCAGCTTAACCGGGACAGGGCCGGCCTTC.

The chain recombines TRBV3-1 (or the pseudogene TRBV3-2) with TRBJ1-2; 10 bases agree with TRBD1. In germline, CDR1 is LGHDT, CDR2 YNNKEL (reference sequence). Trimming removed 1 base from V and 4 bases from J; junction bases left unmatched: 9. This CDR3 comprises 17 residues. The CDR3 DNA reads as TGTGCCAGCAGCCAAGCGGACAGGGGGTCCGGAGCCTATGGCTACACCTTC. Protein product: CASSQADRGSGAYGYTF.

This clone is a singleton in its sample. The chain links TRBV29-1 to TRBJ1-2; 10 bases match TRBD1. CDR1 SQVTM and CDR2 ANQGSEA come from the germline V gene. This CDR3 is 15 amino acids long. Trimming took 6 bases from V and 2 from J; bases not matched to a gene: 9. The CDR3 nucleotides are TGCAGCGTCTCCACCGGGACAGGGGTCAACTATGGCTACACCTTC. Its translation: CSVSTGTGVNYGYTF.

CDR3 sequence: CASSSTSGAGWREQYF. The CDR3 region has the DNA TGCGCCAGCAGCTCTACGTCCGGCGCCGGCTGGAGGGAGCAGTACTTC. The V call is TRBV5-1, the J call TRBJ2-7, with D perhaps matching TRBD2 (5 bases). The CDR3 is 16 amino acids. Germline V gene sequence: CDR1 SGHRS, CDR2 YFSETQ. V lost 3 bases, J lost 7 bases, and 23 bases lay in between.

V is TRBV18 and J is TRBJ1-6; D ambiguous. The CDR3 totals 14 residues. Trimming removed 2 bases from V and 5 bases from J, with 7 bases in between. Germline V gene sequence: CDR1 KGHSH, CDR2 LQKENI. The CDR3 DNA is TGTGCCAGCTCACCAGCTGCAGATAATTCACCCCTCCACTTT. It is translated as CASSPAADNSPLHF.

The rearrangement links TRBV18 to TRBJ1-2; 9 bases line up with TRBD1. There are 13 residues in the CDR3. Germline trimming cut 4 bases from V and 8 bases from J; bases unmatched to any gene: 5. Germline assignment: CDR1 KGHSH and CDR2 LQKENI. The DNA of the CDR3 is TGTGCCAGCTCACGGGACAGGGAAGGCGGCTACACCTTC. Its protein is CASSRDREGGYTF.

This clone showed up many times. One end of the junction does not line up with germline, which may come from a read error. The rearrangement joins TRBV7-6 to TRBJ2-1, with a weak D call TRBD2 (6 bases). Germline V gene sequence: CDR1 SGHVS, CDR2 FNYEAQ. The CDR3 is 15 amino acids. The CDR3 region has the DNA TGTGCCAGCAGTTTAGACGGGAGCTCCTACAATGAGCAGTTCTTC. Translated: CASSLDGSSYNEQFF.

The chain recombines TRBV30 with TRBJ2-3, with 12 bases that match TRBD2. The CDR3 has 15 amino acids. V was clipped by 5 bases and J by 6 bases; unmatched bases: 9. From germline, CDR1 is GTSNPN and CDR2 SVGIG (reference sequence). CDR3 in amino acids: CAWARLAGAQDTQYF. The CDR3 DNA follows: TGTGCCTGGGCAAGACTAGCGGGGGCGCAGGATACGCAGTATTTT.